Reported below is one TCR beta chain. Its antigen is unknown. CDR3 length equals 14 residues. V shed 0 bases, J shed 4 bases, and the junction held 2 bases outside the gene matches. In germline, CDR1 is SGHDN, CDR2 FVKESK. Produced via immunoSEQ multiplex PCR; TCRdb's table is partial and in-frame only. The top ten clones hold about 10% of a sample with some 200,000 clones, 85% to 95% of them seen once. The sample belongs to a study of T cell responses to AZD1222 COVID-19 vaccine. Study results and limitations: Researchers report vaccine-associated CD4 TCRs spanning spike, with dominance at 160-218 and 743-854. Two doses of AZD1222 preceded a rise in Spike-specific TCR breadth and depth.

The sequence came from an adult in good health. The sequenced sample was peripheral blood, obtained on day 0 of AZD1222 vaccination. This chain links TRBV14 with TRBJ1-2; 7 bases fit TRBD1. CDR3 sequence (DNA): TGTGCCAGCAGCCAAGACGGGACAGTCTATGGCTACACCTTC. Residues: CASSQDGTVYGYTF. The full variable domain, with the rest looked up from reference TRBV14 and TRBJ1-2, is EAGVTQFPSHSVIEKGQTVTLRCDPISGHDNLYWYRRVMGKEIKFLLHFVKESKQDESGMPNNRFLAERTGGTYSTLKVQPAELEDSGVYFCASSQDGTVYGYTFGSGTRLTVV.